These T cell receptor beta chains were read from a single sample in a study of blood T cells in healthy people across ages. TCRdb itself ran the 5' RACE reads through MiXCR, one entry per CDR3 protein. The table records around 1,000,000 distinct CDR3 sequences, around 25% of them present only once. This same sample was also part of a study on T cells of mothers and their children.

The source material was blood. The receptors shown here come from a girl aged 2 to 9 in good health. The CDR3 runs from the conserved cysteine through the conserved F or W. Each record gives: J gene, clone size, CDR3 length, D gene, V gene, CDR3 DNA, CDR3 protein. D genes are given only for firm matches. Clone size is not always given. Where it is, it says once, few, many or a class for expanded clones.

J: TRBJ2-7
size: many
length: 12
D: -
V: TRBV7-9
DNA: TGTGCCAGCAGTTTTCCCGGGGACGAGCAGTACTTC
CDR3: CASSFPGDEQYF

J: TRBJ2-4
size: few
length: 12
D: -
V: TRBV20-1
DNA: TGCAGTGCTAGAGATGGGAGGAACATTCAGTACTTC
CDR3: CSARDGRNIQYF

J: TRBJ2-1
size: few
length: 20
D: TRBD2
V: TRBV6-2/TRBV6-3
DNA: TGTGCCAGCAGAGATAACCCGGGACTAGCGGGGGGAAAGTACTACAATGAGCAGTTCTTC
CDR3: CASRDNPGLAGGKYYNEQFF

J: TRBJ2-7
size: -
length: 16
D: -
V: TRBV7-9
DNA: TGTGCCAGCAGCAATCTCGGGGGTACCCCCACCTACGAGCAGTACTTC
CDR3: CASSNLGGTPTYEQYF

J: TRBJ2-5
size: -
length: 14
D: TRBD1
V: TRBV12-3/TRBV12-4
DNA: TGTGCCAGCAGCGTGACAGGGTACGGGGAGACCCAGTACTTC
CDR3: CASSVTGYGETQYF

J: TRBJ2-1
size: -
length: 15
D: -
V: TRBV3-1
DNA: TGTGCCAGCAGCCAACAGGCAGGGCTCAGAAATGAGCAGTTCTTC
CDR3: CASSQQAGLRNEQFF

J: TRBJ1-2
size: few
length: 14
D: -
V: TRBV12-3/TRBV12-4
DNA: TGTGCCAGCGGCCGACCACCACTAGTTGCTGGCTACACCTTC
CDR3: CASGRPPLVAGYTF

J: TRBJ2-2
size: few
length: 14
D: TRBD2
V: TRBV20-1
DNA: TGCAGTGCTCTTAGCGGGAGGTCCACCGGGGAGCTGTTTTTT
CDR3: CSALSGRSTGELFF

J: TRBJ1-1
size: few
length: 16
D: -
V: TRBV27
DNA: TGTGCCAGCAGTTTCTCCGGGACGATAGGGCAAACTGAAGCTTTCTTT
CDR3: CASSFSGTIGQTEAFF

J: TRBJ2-1
size: -
length: 16
D: TRBD2
V: TRBV7-2
DNA: TGTGCCAGCAGCTTCCGGACTAGCGGGAGACCCAATGAGCAGTTCTTC
CDR3: CASSFRTSGRPNEQFF

J: TRBJ1-2
size: few
length: 15
D: TRBD1
V: TRBV7-3
DNA: TGTGCCAGCAGCTTAGATTCGGGGACAGGGAGCGGCTACACCTTC
CDR3: CASSLDSGTGSGYTF

J: TRBJ2-5
size: few
length: 11
D: -
V: TRBV2
DNA: TGTGCCAGCAGTGTCGTTTGGGAGCAGTACTTC
CDR3: CASSVVWEQYF

J: TRBJ2-4
size: -
length: 15
D: -
V: TRBV12-3/TRBV12-4
DNA: TGTGCCAGCAGTTTAACAAGACTAGCCAAAAACATTCAGTACTTC
CDR3: CASSLTRLAKNIQYF

J: TRBJ2-1
size: -
length: 15
D: -
V: TRBV4-1
DNA: TGCGCCAGCAGCCAAGAAACCGGACTTAACAATGAGCAGTTCTTC
CDR3: CASSQETGLNNEQFF

J: TRBJ2-1
size: few
length: 15
D: -
V: TRBV4-1
DNA: TGCGCCAGCAGCCAAGAACGAGGGACGTACAATGAGCAGTTCTTC
CDR3: CASSQERGTYNEQFF

J: TRBJ2-7
size: -
length: 15
D: -
V: TRBV9
DNA: TGTGCCAGCAGCCCAACCGGGGCGGACCCCCGCGAGCAGTACTTC
CDR3: CASSPTGADPREQYF

J: TRBJ1-2
size: few
length: 15
D: TRBD1
V: TRBV29-1
DNA: TGCAGCGTTCTATCCGGACAGGGAGCTAACTATGGCTACACCTTC
CDR3: CSVLSGQGANYGYTF

J: TRBJ2-5
size: few
length: 12
D: -
V: TRBV20-1
DNA: TGCAGTGCTAGGCCCCGAACAGAGACCCAGTACTTC
CDR3: CSARPRTETQYF

J: TRBJ2-1
size: -
length: 15
D: TRBD1
V: TRBV12-3/TRBV12-4
DNA: TGTGCCAGCAGTTTCGGGGACAGGGCGGTAGAAGAGCAGTTCTTC
CDR3: CASSFGDRAVEEQFF

J: TRBJ1-1
size: few
length: 14
D: TRBD1
V: TRBV12-5
DNA: TGTGCTAGTGGTCCACAGGGGGCTATCACTGAAGCTTTCTTT
CDR3: CASGPQGAITEAFF

J: TRBJ2-1
size: few
length: 16
D: TRBD2
V: TRBV7-2
DNA: TGTGCCAGCAGCTTAGTCGAAGGACTAGCTAGGAATGAGCAGTTCTTC
CDR3: CASSLVEGLARNEQFF

J: TRBJ2-7
size: few
length: 15
D: TRBD1
V: TRBV20-1
DNA: TGCAGTGCTAGAATAGGACAGGAGACTTTCTACGAGCAGTACTTC
CDR3: CSARIGQETFYEQYF

J: TRBJ1-4
size: -
length: 16
D: -
V: TRBV7-9
DNA: TGTGCCAGCAGCCCCAGGGATGATGCAACTAATGAAAAACTGTTTTTT
CDR3: CASSPRDDATNEKLFF

J: TRBJ2-1
size: -
length: 16
D: TRBD2
V: TRBV12-3/TRBV12-4
DNA: TGTGCCAGCAGGCCTAGCGGGTTGAGCTCCTACAATGAGCAGTCCTTC
CDR3: CASRPSGLSSYNEQSF

J: TRBJ2-5
size: -
length: 14
D: -
V: TRBV20-1
DNA: TGCAGTGCTAGAGATCTCCCATATTCAGAGACCCAGTACTTC
CDR3: CSARDLPYSETQYF

J: TRBJ1-1
size: few
length: 15
D: TRBD1
V: TRBV7-9
DNA: TGTGCCAGCAGCTTCTTACAGGGGGTGAGGACTGAAGCTTTCTTT
CDR3: CASSFLQGVRTEAFF

J: TRBJ1-2
size: -
length: 13
D: -
V: TRBV27
DNA: TGTGCCAGCAGTTTCGGGACGGACGTTGGCTACACCTTC
CDR3: CASSFGTDVGYTF

J: TRBJ1-4
size: few
length: 15
D: -
V: TRBV7-2
DNA: TGTGCCAGCAGCTTAGTATGGGCGACTAATGAAAAACTGTTTTTT
CDR3: CASSLVWATNEKLFF

J: TRBJ2-5
size: few
length: 15
D: -
V: TRBV4-3
DNA: TGCGCCAGCAGCCAAGATATGACATCCCAAGAGACCCAGTACTTC
CDR3: CASSQDMTSQETQYF

J: TRBJ2-7
size: few
length: 12
D: -
V: TRBV28
DNA: TGTGCCAGCAGTTTTAGACGGGGCGAGCAGTACTTC
CDR3: CASSFRRGEQYF

J: TRBJ2-1
size: -
length: 11
D: -
V: TRBV11-3
DNA: TGTGCCAGCAGCGGATTCGATGAGCAGTTCTTC
CDR3: CASSGFDEQFF